A single sample gave rise to the 11 T cell receptor beta chains below, sequenced in a study of graft-versus-host responses after intestinal transplantation. The graft tissue was processed, and this released both intraepithelial and lamina propria lymphocytes. Clones were sequenced by immunoSEQ multiplex PCR, and TCRdb holds only the in-frame ones, with some missing. The repertoire consists of roughly 5,100 clones, with about three quarters occurring once and the leading ten covering approximately 8%. Sequencing used ileum tissue, obtained about 18 weeks after intestinal transplantation. The receptors shown here come from a human patient who received an intestinal transplant, so some T cells may come from the graft donor.

This chain links TRBV2 with TRBJ2-5; tentative D call: TRBD1 (6 bases). V gave up 6 bases and J gave up 3 bases, with 17 bases separating them. There are 15 residues in the CDR3. Germline CDR1 reads SNHLY; CDR2 reads FYNNEI. CDR3 DNA sequence: TGTGCCAGCAGAACCACTCACAGGGTAAAAGAGACCCAGTACTTC. As protein: CASRTTHRVKETQYF.

The chain is built from TRBV7-3 and TRBJ1-1; TRBD1 agrees at 9 bases. V lost 5 bases, J lost 8 bases, and 6 bases stayed unmatched. Germline V CDR1 and CDR2: SGHTA, FQGTGA. The CDR3 sequence is 13 residues long. CDR3 DNA: TGTGCCAGCAGCGAAACCGGGACAGGGGAAGCTTTCTTT. This sequence encodes CASSETGTGEAFF.

This chain joins TRBV6-5 and TRBJ2-2, with 12 bases identical to TRBD2. Germline CDR1 and CDR2: MNHEY and SVGAGI. Trimming removed 6 bases from V and 5 bases from J; junction bases left unmatched: 4. The CDR3 length is 15 residues. The DNA of the CDR3 is TGTGCCAGCAGCCTACTAGCGGGAGGTACCGGGGAGCTGTTTTTT. Its translation: CASSLLAGGTGELFF.

The chain links TRBV19 to TRBJ2-5; TRBD2 agrees at 13 bases. J lost 3 bases, V lost 4 bases, and 8 bases had no gene match. The germline CDR1 and CDR2 sequences are LNHDA and SQIVND (reference sequence). The CDR3 has 17 residues. CDR3 sequence: CASSKGLAGTGEETQYF. The DNA of the CDR3 is TGTGCCAGTAGTAAGGGACTAGCGGGAACCGGCGAAGAGACCCAGTACTTC.

This clone was recorded only once. V gene TRBV5-1 combines with J gene TRBJ2-5; D is possibly TRBD2 (5 bases). The germline V and J ends were trimmed by 2 bases and 0 bases, with 11 bases remaining between them. CDR1 is SGHRS and CDR2 is YFSETQ in the germline V gene. The CDR3 has 15 amino acids. DNA for the CDR3: TGCGCCAGCAGCTTCAGTGGCGGGTACCAAGAGACCCAGTACTTC. Its protein product is CASSFSGGYQETQYF.

This clone was recorded only once. The chain carries TRBV9 and TRBJ2-1; 7 nucleotides align to TRBD2. V lost 4 bases to trimming and J lost 0 bases; unmatched junction nucleotides: 1. The CDR3 loop spans 14 amino acids. In germline, CDR1 is SGDLS, CDR2 YYNGEE. The CDR3 DNA sequence: TGTGCCAGCAGCCCGGGGGGCTCCTACAATGAGCAGTTCTTC. As protein: CASSPGGSYNEQFF.

The chain combines TRBV4-1 with TRBJ2-2; TRBD2 aligns across 9 bases. From germline, CDR1 is MGHRA and CDR2 YSYEKL. The trim removed 7 bases at V and 7 bases at J, leaving 16 bases unmatched. CDR3 size: 17 residues. CDR3 protein: CASKLRGPGGGGGELFF. CDR3 bases: TGCGCCAGCAAACTCCGGGGCCCCGGCGGGGGGGGCGGGGAGCTGTTTTTT.

This chain uses TRBV27 with TRBJ1-2; D gene uncertain. CDR3 length: 14 amino acids. V lost 6 bases and J 5 bases, leaving 16 bases between the germline ends. CDR1 is MNHEY and CDR2 is SMNVEV in the germline V gene (reference sequence). CDR3 sequence: CASRVGDRWYGYTF. Written as DNA, the CDR3 is TGTGCCAGCAGGGTTGGGGATCGGTGGTATGGCTACACCTTC.

This sequence joins TRBV11-1 and TRBJ1-2, with a tentative D call TRBD1 (6 bases). CDR3 length: 14 amino acids. Germline V gene data show CDR1 as SGHAT and CDR2 as FQDESV (reference sequence). V lost 4 bases and J lost 0, with 9 bases in between. The chain's CDR3 is CASSWGQANYGYTF. The CDR3 DNA reads as TGTGCCAGCAGCTGGGGACAAGCTAACTATGGCTACACCTTC.

The chain couples TRBV4-3 to TRBJ2-2, with a possible D match to TRBD2 (6 bases). Germline CDR1 LGHNA, CDR2 YSLEER. Trimming cost V 1 base and J 7 bases, with 16 bases left between them. CDR3 size: 16 residues. In DNA, the CDR3 is TGCGCCAGCAGCCAAGGACTAGGCCCTATCGACGGGGAGCTGTTTTTT. Protein sequence: CASSQGLGPIDGELFF.

The chain carries TRBV7-3 and TRBJ2-5, with D unresolved. Germline-derived CDR1 and CDR2 are SGHTA and FQGTGA. The ends were cut back, 1 base at V and 0 bases at J, with 3 bases in the middle. The CDR3 length is 13 residues. The CDR3 DNA is TGTGCCAGCAGCTTAAGTCACCAAGAGACCCAGTACTTC. It encodes CASSLSHQETQYF.